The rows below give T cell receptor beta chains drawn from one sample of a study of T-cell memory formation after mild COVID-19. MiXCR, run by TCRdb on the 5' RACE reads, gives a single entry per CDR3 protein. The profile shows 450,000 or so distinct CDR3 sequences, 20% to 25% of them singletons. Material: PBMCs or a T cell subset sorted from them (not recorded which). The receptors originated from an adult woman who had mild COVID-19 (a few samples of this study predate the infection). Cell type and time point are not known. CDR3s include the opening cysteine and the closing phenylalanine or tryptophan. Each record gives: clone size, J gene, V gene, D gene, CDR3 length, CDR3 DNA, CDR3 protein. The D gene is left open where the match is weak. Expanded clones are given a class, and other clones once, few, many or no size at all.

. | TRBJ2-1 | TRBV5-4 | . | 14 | TGTGCCTATATGGGGGACAAGACCTACAATGAGCAGTTCTTC | CAYMGDKTYNEQFF
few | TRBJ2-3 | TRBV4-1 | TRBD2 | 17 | TGCGCCAGCAGCCAAGCCCGGGGGGGCCGGGCGGCAGATACGCAGTATTTT | CASSQARGGRAADTQYF
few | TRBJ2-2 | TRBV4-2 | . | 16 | TGTGCCAGCAGCCAAGGGTCGGGGGCGGACACCGGGGAGCTGTTTTTT | CASSQGSGADTGELFF
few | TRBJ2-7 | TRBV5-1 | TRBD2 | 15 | TGCGCCAGCAGCTTGGAAGCGGGGTTCTCCTACGAGCAGTACTTC | CASSLEAGFSYEQYF
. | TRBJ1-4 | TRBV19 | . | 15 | TGTGCCAGTAGTACTGGGACGCCGGCGAAGGAAAAACTGTTTTTT | CASSTGTPAKEKLFF
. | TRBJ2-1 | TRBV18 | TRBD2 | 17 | TGTGCCAGCTCACCGACGGGTCTGACTAGCGACCACAATGAGCAGTTCTTC | CASSPTGLTSDHNEQFF
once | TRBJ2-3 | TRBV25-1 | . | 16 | TGTGCCAGCAGTGAATATGGAGGGGGGGCCAAGGATACGCAGTATTTT | CASSEYGGGAKDTQYF
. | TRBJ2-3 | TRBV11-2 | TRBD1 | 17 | TGTGCCAGCAGCCCGCCCTTGGGACAGGTGTTCGAAGATACGCAGTATTTT | CASSPPLGQVFEDTQYF
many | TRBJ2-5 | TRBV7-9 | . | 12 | TGTGCCAGCAGCTTGATGGGGGAGACCCAGTACTTC | CASSLMGETQYF
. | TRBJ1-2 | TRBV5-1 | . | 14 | TGCGCCAGCAGCCCCGGTCAGGAGATCTATGGCTACACCTTC | CASSPGQEIYGYTF
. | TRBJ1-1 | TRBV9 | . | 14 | TGTGCCAGCAGCGAACCTTCAGGGAATACTGAAGCTTTCTTT | CASSEPSGNTEAFF
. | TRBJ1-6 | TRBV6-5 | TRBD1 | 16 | TGTGCCAGCAGTTACTCGTTTAGTAGGCAGGGGGCTTCCCTCCACTTT | CASSYSFSRQGASLHF
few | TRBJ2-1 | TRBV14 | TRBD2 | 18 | TGTGCCAGCAGCCAAGATCCAGCGGGAGGCCCTAGGTACAATGAGCAGTTCTTC | CASSQDPAGGPRYNEQFF
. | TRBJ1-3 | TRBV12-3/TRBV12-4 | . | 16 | TGTGCCAGCATTCGCGGACAAATGGGATCTGGAAACACCATATATTTT | CASIRGQMGSGNTIYF
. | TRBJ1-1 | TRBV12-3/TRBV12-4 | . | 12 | TGTGCCAGCAGTTTTCAGAACACTGAAGCTTTCTTT | CASSFQNTEAFF
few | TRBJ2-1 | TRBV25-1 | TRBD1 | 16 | TGTGCCAGCAGTGACTCGCGGCAGGGGGCTTACAATGAGCAGTTCTTC | CASSDSRQGAYNEQFF
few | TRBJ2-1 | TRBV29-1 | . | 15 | TGCAGCACCAATGACAGGTCTCGGCCTTACAATGAGCAGTTCTTC | CSTNDRSRPYNEQFF
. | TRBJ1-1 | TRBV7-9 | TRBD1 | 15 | TGTGCCAGCAGCTTAGCGCACAGGGGGAACACTGAAGCTTTCTTT | CASSLAHRGNTEAFF
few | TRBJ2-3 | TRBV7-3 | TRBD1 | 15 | TGTGCCAGCAGTCCGACAGGGGTTGAGATAGATACGCAGTATTTT | CASSPTGVEIDTQYF
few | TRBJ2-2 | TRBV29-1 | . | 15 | TGCAGCGTTGAGGGGACCGGGATCTACACCGGGGAGCTGTTTTTT | CSVEGTGIYTGELFF
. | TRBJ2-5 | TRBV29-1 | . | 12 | TGCAGCGTTGAAGGGGGTGGAGAGACCCAGTACTTC | CSVEGGGETQYF
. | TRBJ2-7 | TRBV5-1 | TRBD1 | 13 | TGCGCCAGCAGCTCCGGGACAGGGATCGAGCAGTACTTC | CASSSGTGIEQYF
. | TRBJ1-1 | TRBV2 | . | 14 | TGTGCCAGCGCACCACAGGGACTGGACACTGAAGCTTTCTTT | CASAPQGLDTEAFF
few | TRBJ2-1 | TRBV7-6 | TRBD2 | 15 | TGTGCCAGCAGCCCGACTAGCGGGTCGGGCAATGAGCAGTTCTTC | CASSPTSGSGNEQFF
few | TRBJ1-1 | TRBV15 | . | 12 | TGTGCCACCAGCAGAGAGGGGACTGAAGCTTTCTTT | CATSREGTEAFF
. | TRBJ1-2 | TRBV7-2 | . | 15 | TGTGCCAGCAGCTTAAGGACGGAGAGCAACTATGGCTACACCTTC | CASSLRTESNYGYTF
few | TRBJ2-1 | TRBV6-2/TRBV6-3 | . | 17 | TGTGCCAGCAGTTACTCGACCCCGTACCATAAGTCTGGTGAGCAGTTCTTC | CASSYSTPYHKSGEQFF
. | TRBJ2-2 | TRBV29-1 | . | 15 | TGCAGCGTAGCTCAGGGCGCCTACCTGACCGGGGAGCTGTTTTTT | CSVAQGAYLTGELFF
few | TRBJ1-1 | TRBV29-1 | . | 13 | TGCAGCGTTGACCCGGGGCGGAACACTGAAGCTTTCTTT | CSVDPGRNTEAFF
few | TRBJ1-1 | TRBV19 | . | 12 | TGTGCCAGTAGAGGACAGCACACTGAAGCTTTCTTT | CASRGQHTEAFF
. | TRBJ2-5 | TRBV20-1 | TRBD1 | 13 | TGCAGTGCACCGACAGGGAAAAAAGAGACCCAGTACTTC | CSAPTGKKETQYF
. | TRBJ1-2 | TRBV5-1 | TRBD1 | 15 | TGCGCCAGCAGCTCCCACCCGGGACAGGGGGCTGTATACACCTTC | CASSSHPGQGAVYTF
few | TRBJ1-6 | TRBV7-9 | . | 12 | TGTGCCAGCACCACTCGAGGTTTGGCCCTCCACTTT | CASTTRGLALHF
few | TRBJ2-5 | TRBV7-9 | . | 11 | TGTGCCAGCACCCCGGTCGAGACCCAGTACTTC | CASTPVETQYF
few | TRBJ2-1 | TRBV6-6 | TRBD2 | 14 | TGTGCCAGCACTAGCGGGGGGAACTACAATGAGCAGTTCTTC | CASTSGGNYNEQFF
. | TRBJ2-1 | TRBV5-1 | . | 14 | TGCGCCAGCAGCTGGGCGGGCGAGTACAATGAGCAGTTCTTC | CASSWAGEYNEQFF
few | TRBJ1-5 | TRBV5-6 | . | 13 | TGTGCCAGCAGCTATGGGGGTTGGGAGCCCCAGCATTTT | CASSYGGWEPQHF
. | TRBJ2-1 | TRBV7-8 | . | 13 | TGTGCCAGCAGCTTAACGGTCGACAATGAGCAGTTCTTC | CASSLTVDNEQFF
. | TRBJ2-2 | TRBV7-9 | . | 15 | TGTGCCAGGGGGACTACAGGGGCGCACACCGGGGAGCTGTTTTTT | CARGTTGAHTGELFF
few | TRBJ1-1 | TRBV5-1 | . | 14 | TGCGCCAGCAGCAAACAGGGAACGAACACTGAAGCTTTCTTT | CASSKQGTNTEAFF